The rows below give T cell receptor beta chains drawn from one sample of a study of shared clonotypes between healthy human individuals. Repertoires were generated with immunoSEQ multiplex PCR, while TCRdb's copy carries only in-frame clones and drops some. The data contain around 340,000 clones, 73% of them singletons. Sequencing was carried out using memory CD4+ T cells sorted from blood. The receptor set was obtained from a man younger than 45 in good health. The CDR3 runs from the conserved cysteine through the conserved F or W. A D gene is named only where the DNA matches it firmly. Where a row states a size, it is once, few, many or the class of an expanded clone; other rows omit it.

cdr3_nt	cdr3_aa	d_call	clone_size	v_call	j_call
TGTGCCAGCAGCGACTATTCGGGGGGGGCTGTCACAGATACGCAGTATTTT	CASSDYSGGAVTDTQYF	TRBD2	-	TRBV7-2	TRBJ2-3
TGCGCCAGCACTGGAAGGACAGGGGGTGATGAGCAGTTCTTC	CASTGRTGGDEQFF	TRBD1	-	TRBV5-1	TRBJ2-1
TGTGCCAGCACCACGGGTTCCCCTAACTATGGCTACACCTTC	CASTTGSPNYGYTF	-	few	TRBV6-1	TRBJ1-2
TGCGCCAGCGCTGCAGGGGGCGCCGGGTATGGCTACACCTTC	CASAAGGAGYGYTF	TRBD1	many	TRBV5-1	TRBJ1-2
TGCGCCAGCAGCCAAATAACTAGCGGGAGCTACGAGCAGTACTTC	CASSQITSGSYEQYF	TRBD2	-	TRBV4-1	TRBJ2-7
TGTGCCAGCATCAGCATCAGGGGGGGATCCTACGAGCAGTACTTC	CASISIRGGSYEQYF	-	-	TRBV5-6	TRBJ2-7
TGTGCCAGCAGTGACCGACAGGGGAATGAAAAACTGTTTTTT	CASSDRQGNEKLFF	TRBD1	-	TRBV6-1	TRBJ1-4
TGTGCCAGCCAGAGCCGCACGAACACCGGGGAGCTGTTTTTT	CASQSRTNTGELFF	-	-	TRBV2	TRBJ2-2
TGCGCCAGCAGCCCAAGCTCCACCAACAGCGAGCAGTACTTC	CASSPSSTNSEQYF	-	-	TRBV4-3	TRBJ2-7
TGTGCCAGCAGTTTATCTCCGGGAACCTACGAGCAGTACTTC	CASSLSPGTYEQYF	-	-	TRBV28	TRBJ2-7
TGCGCCAGCAGTCTCCTCGGCAGCGAAAAACTGTTTTTT	CASSLLGSEKLFF	-	few	TRBV5-1	TRBJ1-4
TGTGCCAGCAGTTTAATCAGGGGTCGAGAAGCTTTCTTT	CASSLIRGREAFF	-	-	TRBV27	TRBJ1-1
TGTGCCAGCAGGAAAGCCAGCGGGAGGGCCTTTAATGAGCAGTTCTTC	CASRKASGRAFNEQFF	TRBD2	-	TRBV5-4	TRBJ2-1
TGTGCCAGCAGCGTATCGGGCAGTAGCAATCAGCCCCAGCATTTT	CASSVSGSSNQPQHF	-	-	TRBV9	TRBJ1-5
TGCAGCGTTGAGTACTTATTAGGGGAGACCCAGTACTTC	CSVEYLLGETQYF	-	-	TRBV29-1	TRBJ2-5
TGTGCCAGCTCACCGCGACAGCAAGAGACCCAGTACTTC	CASSPRQQETQYF	-	-	TRBV18	TRBJ2-5
TGTGCCAGCAGCTTATTAAGGGGGAGGTCCCGCAATGAGCAGTTCTTC	CASSLLRGRSRNEQFF	-	once	TRBV11-2	TRBJ2-1
TGTGCCAGCAGCACAGGGGAATGGACTGAAGCTTTCTTT	CASSTGEWTEAFF	TRBD1	-	TRBV5-6	TRBJ1-1
TGTGCCAGCAGTTACGGACGGGAGCTCGGGCAGTACTTC	CASSYGRELGQYF	-	-	TRBV6-5	TRBJ2-7
TGTGCCAGCAATGGGGCCCTCTCCTACGAGCAGTACTTC	CASNGALSYEQYF	-	-	TRBV2	TRBJ2-7
TGTGCCTGGAGCGGCCGGGGGGCTGGGGCCAACGTCCTGACTTTC	CAWSGRGAGANVLTF	TRBD2	-	TRBV30	TRBJ2-6
TGTGCCAGTAGCTCATCGCGTCCCGGTGCGGGAGGAGGGACAGATACGCAGTATTTT	CASSSSRPGAGGGTDTQYF	TRBD2	few	TRBV19	TRBJ2-3
TGTGCCAGCTCACCACCGGAGGGTACCGGGGAGCTGTTTTTT	CASSPPEGTGELFF	-	-	TRBV18	TRBJ2-2
TGTGCCAGTAGTCAGGGGGGGGTCTGGTACAATGAGCAGTTCTTC	CASSQGGVWYNEQFF	-	-	TRBV19	TRBJ2-1
TGTGCCTGGAGCGGGACGGAGTACAATGAGCAGTTCTTC	CAWSGTEYNEQFF	-	-	TRBV30	TRBJ2-1
TGTGCCAGCAGTTTAATAGGGGTGGGATCACCCCTCCACTTT	CASSLIGVGSPLHF	-	-	TRBV27	TRBJ1-6
TGTGCCAGCAGCGTATCGTCGGACAGCTACGAGCAGTACTTC	CASSVSSDSYEQYF	-	-	TRBV9	TRBJ2-7
TGCGCCAGCAGCTTGGCGATACCGCCTAATTCACCCCTCCACTTT	CASSLAIPPNSPLHF	-	-	TRBV5-1	TRBJ1-6
TGTGCCAGCAGACCGACAGCGGGCAGCTCCTACAATGAGCAGTTCTTC	CASRPTAGSSYNEQFF	-	few	TRBV2	TRBJ2-1
TGCGCCAGCAGTCCTACAGGGACGGATGAGACCCAGTACTTC	CASSPTGTDETQYF	-	-	TRBV10-2	TRBJ2-5